This TCR beta chain was identified during a study of cytomegalovirus exposure and HLA in healthy donors. Findings and limits, study-wide: Published work reported that the classifier diagnosed cytomegalovirus status with high specificity and sensitivity. Subsequent analysis found a tendency for first-cohort TCR clusters to co-occur within the 100 to 150 validation repertoires.

TCRdb's copy holds only in-frame clones and misses some; the assay was immunoSEQ multiplex PCR. The data hold roughly 70,000 clones, with about 90% observed a single time. As for this clone: The antigen is unknown.

Material: PBMCs. The source is a woman aged 18-35 years in good health and CMV-seropositive.

The CDR3 region has the DNA TGCGCCAGCAGCCGTGGAGACCGAGGGCGGTACAATGAGCAGTTCTTC. Its protein is CASSRGDRGRYNEQFF. V gene TRBV5-1 combines with J gene TRBJ2-1; perhaps TRBD2 as D (5 bases). The CDR3 is 16 residues long. Trimming cost V 4 bases and J 4 bases, with 18 bases left between them. The germline gives CDR1 SGHRS, CDR2 YFSETQ.